The rows below give T cell receptor beta chains drawn from one sample of a study of T cells after yellow fever vaccination. From the 5' RACE reads, TCRdb called clonotypes with MiXCR, one entry per CDR3 protein. The sample records a few hundred thousand distinct CDR3 sequences, 15% to 20% being singletons. This specimen consisted of PBMCs, obtained 15 days after the yellow fever booster vaccination. The receptors come from a man aged 25 to 45 who received the YFV17D yellow fever vaccine. Both conserved end residues are part of each CDR3. A D gene is named only where the DNA matches it firmly. Clone size is shown for a subset of rows, as once, few, many or a class of expanded clone.

j_call: TRBJ2-3
v_call: TRBV4-3
clone_size: many
d_call: TRBD1
cdr3_nt: TGCGCCAGCAGCCAAGATTGGGACAGGGGGACCACAGATACGCAGTATTTT
cdr3_aa: CASSQDWDRGTTDTQYF

j_call: TRBJ2-1
v_call: TRBV14
clone_size: -
d_call: -
cdr3_nt: TGTGCCAGCAGCCAAGCCGGGGGGGGACAGACCTACAATGAGCAGTTCTTC
cdr3_aa: CASSQAGGGQTYNEQFF

j_call: TRBJ2-1
v_call: TRBV2
clone_size: few
d_call: -
cdr3_nt: TGTGCCAGTGAAGGCGTTAACAATGAGCAGTTCTTC
cdr3_aa: CASEGVNNEQFF

j_call: TRBJ1-1
v_call: TRBV2
clone_size: -
d_call: -
cdr3_nt: TGTGCCAGCAGTGAGCTACAAGGGCCTGAAGCTTTCTTT
cdr3_aa: CASSELQGPEAFF

j_call: TRBJ2-3
v_call: TRBV5-1
clone_size: -
d_call: -
cdr3_nt: TGCGCCAGCAGCTTGGACCGCCAAGATACGCAGTATTTT
cdr3_aa: CASSLDRQDTQYF

j_call: TRBJ2-3
v_call: TRBV24-1
clone_size: -
d_call: TRBD2
cdr3_nt: TGTGCCACCAGTGACAGCGGGAGGGCTGGAGATACGCAGTATTTT
cdr3_aa: CATSDSGRAGDTQYF

j_call: TRBJ2-4
v_call: TRBV29-1
clone_size: -
d_call: -
cdr3_nt: TGCAGCGTTGGGTTTAAAATAACCAAAGCCAAAAACATTCAGTACTTC
cdr3_aa: CSVGFKITKAKNIQYF

j_call: TRBJ1-1
v_call: TRBV21-1
clone_size: few
d_call: -
cdr3_nt: TGTGCCAGCAGCAAAACCCAAACCCCAAACGGGAGCACTGAAGCTTTCTTT
cdr3_aa: CASSKTQTPNGSTEAFF

j_call: TRBJ2-1
v_call: TRBV20-1
clone_size: few
d_call: -
cdr3_nt: TGCAGTGCTAGTCCTAACTCCTACAATGAGCAGTTCTTC
cdr3_aa: CSASPNSYNEQFF

j_call: TRBJ2-1
v_call: TRBV9
clone_size: -
d_call: -
cdr3_nt: TGTGCCAGCAGGGGGACCTCGAACAATGAGCAGTTCTTC
cdr3_aa: CASRGTSNNEQFF

j_call: TRBJ2-4
v_call: TRBV5-1
clone_size: -
d_call: -
cdr3_nt: TGCGCCAGCAGCGTCAACAGAGACAACATTCAGTACTTC
cdr3_aa: CASSVNRDNIQYF

j_call: TRBJ1-1
v_call: TRBV5-1
clone_size: -
d_call: -
cdr3_nt: TGCGCCAGCAGCCTAACGGGACTCGAAGCTTTCTTT
cdr3_aa: CASSLTGLEAFF

j_call: TRBJ2-5
v_call: TRBV30
clone_size: few
d_call: TRBD2
cdr3_nt: TGTGCCTGGAGTGTGACTAGCGGGCGTTGGGAGACCCAGTACTTC
cdr3_aa: CAWSVTSGRWETQYF

j_call: TRBJ2-1
v_call: TRBV7-2
clone_size: -
d_call: TRBD2
cdr3_nt: TGTGCCAGCAGCTTAGTTCTAGCGGCCGAGCAGTTCTTC
cdr3_aa: CASSLVLAAEQFF

j_call: TRBJ1-2
v_call: TRBV6-5
clone_size: few
d_call: TRBD1
cdr3_nt: TGTGCCAGCAGTTACCTCGGCTGGGACAGGGGGCCTCAGGGCTACACCTTC
cdr3_aa: CASSYLGWDRGPQGYTF

j_call: TRBJ2-5
v_call: TRBV12-3/TRBV12-4
clone_size: many
d_call: -
cdr3_nt: TGTGCCAGCAGTTTTTTCGGGGAGACCCAGTACTTC
cdr3_aa: CASSFFGETQYF

j_call: TRBJ2-7
v_call: TRBV6-1
clone_size: few
d_call: TRBD2
cdr3_nt: TGTGCCAGCAGACCCAGCGGACTAGCTTCTGAGCAGTACTTC
cdr3_aa: CASRPSGLASEQYF

j_call: TRBJ2-5
v_call: TRBV7-2
clone_size: few
d_call: -
cdr3_nt: TGTGCCAGCAGCCGACAACGCCGGCAGACCCAGTACTTC
cdr3_aa: CASSRQRRQTQYF

j_call: TRBJ2-1
v_call: TRBV5-6
clone_size: -
d_call: TRBD1
cdr3_nt: TGTGCCAGCAGTTACGACAGGGGGCTTAGAAATGAGCAGTTCTTC
cdr3_aa: CASSYDRGLRNEQFF

j_call: TRBJ2-3
v_call: TRBV20-1
clone_size: -
d_call: TRBD2
cdr3_nt: TGCAGTGCTAATAGCGGGAGAAGGGTGGATACGCAGTATTTT
cdr3_aa: CSANSGRRVDTQYF

j_call: TRBJ2-5
v_call: TRBV29-1
clone_size: few
d_call: -
cdr3_nt: TGCAGCACCTCCGACTCGGTAGGGCAAGAGACCCAGTACTTC
cdr3_aa: CSTSDSVGQETQYF

j_call: TRBJ2-3
v_call: TRBV7-2
clone_size: -
d_call: -
cdr3_nt: TGTGCCAGCAGCTTAGCCAGGGAGAGTACGCAGTATTTT
cdr3_aa: CASSLARESTQYF

j_call: TRBJ2-7
v_call: TRBV7-3
clone_size: -
d_call: -
cdr3_nt: TGTGCCAGCAGCTTAGCGGCGGGTCCCTCCTACGAGCAGTACTTC
cdr3_aa: CASSLAAGPSYEQYF

j_call: TRBJ2-2
v_call: TRBV4-3
clone_size: -
d_call: -
cdr3_nt: TGCGCCAGCAGCCAAGCCCTAGCGCGGACCGGGGAGCTGTTTTTT
cdr3_aa: CASSQALARTGELFF

j_call: TRBJ2-1
v_call: TRBV27
clone_size: few
d_call: -
cdr3_nt: TGTGCCAGCAGTCCCAATGGCAGGGAGGGGGTACGTGAGCAGTTCTTC
cdr3_aa: CASSPNGREGVREQFF

j_call: TRBJ2-3
v_call: TRBV20-1
clone_size: -
d_call: -
cdr3_nt: TGCAGTGCTAGCCCGAGGACAGCTAACACAGATACGCAGTATTTT
cdr3_aa: CSASPRTANTDTQYF

j_call: TRBJ2-5
v_call: TRBV7-2
clone_size: few
d_call: -
cdr3_nt: TGTGCCAGCAGCTTACAGAGACAGGGAGGTCGGGAGACCCAGTACTTC
cdr3_aa: CASSLQRQGGRETQYF

j_call: TRBJ2-1
v_call: TRBV6-2/TRBV6-3
clone_size: few
d_call: TRBD1
cdr3_nt: TGTGCCAGCCGGGACAGTACAAATGAGCAGTTCTTC
cdr3_aa: CASRDSTNEQFF

j_call: TRBJ2-7
v_call: TRBV15
clone_size: -
d_call: TRBD1
cdr3_nt: TGTGCCACCGCCCTGGGACAGAGCTCCTACGAGCAGTACTTC
cdr3_aa: CATALGQSSYEQYF

j_call: TRBJ2-1
v_call: TRBV7-2
clone_size: few
d_call: -
cdr3_nt: TGTGCCAGCAGCCACCACAGGAATGAGCAGTTCTTC
cdr3_aa: CASSHHRNEQFF

j_call: TRBJ2-1
v_call: TRBV20-1
clone_size: -
d_call: TRBD2
cdr3_nt: TGCAGTGCTAGGCGTCCGGGACTAGCGGACTACAATGAGCAGTTCTTC
cdr3_aa: CSARRPGLADYNEQFF

j_call: TRBJ2-7
v_call: TRBV6-5
clone_size: -
d_call: TRBD2
cdr3_nt: TGTGCCAGCAGTTCAGGGAGGCGTTGGGGCGCTAGCGGGAGCTACGAGCAGTACTTC
cdr3_aa: CASSSGRRWGASGSYEQYF

j_call: TRBJ2-7
v_call: TRBV20-1
clone_size: once
d_call: TRBD2
cdr3_nt: TGCAGCCTAGCGGGAGTCCTGGGCGAGCAGTACTTC
cdr3_aa: CSLAGVLGEQYF

j_call: TRBJ2-7
v_call: TRBV6-2/TRBV6-3
clone_size: few
d_call: TRBD1
cdr3_nt: TGTGCCAGCAGCCAGGACAGGTTTTTCTCCTACGAGCAGTACTTC
cdr3_aa: CASSQDRFFSYEQYF

j_call: TRBJ2-1
v_call: TRBV5-1
clone_size: few
d_call: -
cdr3_nt: TGCGCCAGCACGGGCGGGGCATCTGGTTACAATGAGCAGTTCTTC
cdr3_aa: CASTGGASGYNEQFF

j_call: TRBJ2-7
v_call: TRBV5-1
clone_size: -
d_call: TRBD1
cdr3_nt: TGCGCCAGCAGCGCCTTACAGGGGTCGATATACGAGCAGTACTTC
cdr3_aa: CASSALQGSIYEQYF

j_call: TRBJ2-2
v_call: TRBV7-2
clone_size: few
d_call: TRBD1
cdr3_nt: TGTGCCAGCAGCCGGGACAGGGATAACACCGGGGAGCTGTTTTTT
cdr3_aa: CASSRDRDNTGELFF

j_call: TRBJ2-7
v_call: TRBV6-2/TRBV6-3
clone_size: few
d_call: -
cdr3_nt: TGTGCCAGCGCTAAAGGCTACGAGCAGTACTTC
cdr3_aa: CASAKGYEQYF

j_call: TRBJ1-1
v_call: TRBV3-1
clone_size: few
d_call: -
cdr3_nt: TGTGCCAGCAGTCAAGGACAGCTGAACACTGAAGCTTTCTTT
cdr3_aa: CASSQGQLNTEAFF

j_call: TRBJ2-5
v_call: TRBV5-1
clone_size: -
d_call: -
cdr3_nt: TGCGCCAGCAGCCATGCCCTAGCTCTCGAGACCCAGTACTTC
cdr3_aa: CASSHALALETQYF

j_call: TRBJ2-7
v_call: TRBV5-6
clone_size: -
d_call: -
cdr3_nt: TGTGCCAGCAGCGAGGACTACTCCTACGAGCAGTACTTC
cdr3_aa: CASSEDYSYEQYF

j_call: TRBJ1-1
v_call: TRBV5-1
clone_size: -
d_call: -
cdr3_nt: TGCGCCAGCAGCACTAGCAGGGAAGGGCGGGCTTTCTTT
cdr3_aa: CASSTSREGRAFF

j_call: TRBJ2-2
v_call: TRBV29-1
clone_size: -
d_call: -
cdr3_nt: TGCAGCGTTTTTATAGCCCCCGGGGAGCTGTTTTTT
cdr3_aa: CSVFIAPGELFF

j_call: TRBJ2-4
v_call: TRBV5-1
clone_size: few
d_call: -
cdr3_nt: TGCGCCAGCAGCTTGGCCTACACAGATCTGTCCAACATTCAGTACTTC
cdr3_aa: CASSLAYTDLSNIQYF

j_call: TRBJ2-3
v_call: TRBV4-3
clone_size: few
d_call: TRBD1
cdr3_nt: TGCGCCAGCAGCCAATTAGGTTCGACGGGACAGGTGAACACAGATACGCAGTATTTT
cdr3_aa: CASSQLGSTGQVNTDTQYF

j_call: TRBJ2-5
v_call: TRBV3-1
clone_size: -
d_call: -
cdr3_nt: TGTGCCAGCAGCCCGCAGCGGGACCAAGAGACCCAGTACTTC
cdr3_aa: CASSPQRDQETQYF

j_call: TRBJ2-5
v_call: TRBV7-3
clone_size: few
d_call: TRBD2
cdr3_nt: TGTGCCAGCAGCTTCGGGACTAGCAGTAGGGAGACCCAGTACTTC
cdr3_aa: CASSFGTSSRETQYF

j_call: TRBJ2-2
v_call: TRBV7-2
clone_size: few
d_call: -
cdr3_nt: TGTGCCAGCAGCTTGGACCCGTCCGGGGAGCTGTTTTTT
cdr3_aa: CASSLDPSGELFF

j_call: TRBJ2-3
v_call: TRBV10-3
clone_size: few
d_call: -
cdr3_nt: TGTGCCATCAATGACGAAGGAACAGATACGCAGTATTTT
cdr3_aa: CAINDEGTDTQYF

j_call: TRBJ1-4
v_call: TRBV11-2
clone_size: few
d_call: TRBD1
cdr3_nt: TGTGCCAGCAGCTCACTGAGGACAGGCCTTACGGGAAAACTGTTTTTT
cdr3_aa: CASSSLRTGLTGKLFF

j_call: TRBJ2-3
v_call: TRBV7-9
clone_size: few
d_call: TRBD1
cdr3_nt: TGTGCCAGCAGCCGGCAGACAGGGGGTGCAGATACGCAGTATTTT
cdr3_aa: CASSRQTGGADTQYF